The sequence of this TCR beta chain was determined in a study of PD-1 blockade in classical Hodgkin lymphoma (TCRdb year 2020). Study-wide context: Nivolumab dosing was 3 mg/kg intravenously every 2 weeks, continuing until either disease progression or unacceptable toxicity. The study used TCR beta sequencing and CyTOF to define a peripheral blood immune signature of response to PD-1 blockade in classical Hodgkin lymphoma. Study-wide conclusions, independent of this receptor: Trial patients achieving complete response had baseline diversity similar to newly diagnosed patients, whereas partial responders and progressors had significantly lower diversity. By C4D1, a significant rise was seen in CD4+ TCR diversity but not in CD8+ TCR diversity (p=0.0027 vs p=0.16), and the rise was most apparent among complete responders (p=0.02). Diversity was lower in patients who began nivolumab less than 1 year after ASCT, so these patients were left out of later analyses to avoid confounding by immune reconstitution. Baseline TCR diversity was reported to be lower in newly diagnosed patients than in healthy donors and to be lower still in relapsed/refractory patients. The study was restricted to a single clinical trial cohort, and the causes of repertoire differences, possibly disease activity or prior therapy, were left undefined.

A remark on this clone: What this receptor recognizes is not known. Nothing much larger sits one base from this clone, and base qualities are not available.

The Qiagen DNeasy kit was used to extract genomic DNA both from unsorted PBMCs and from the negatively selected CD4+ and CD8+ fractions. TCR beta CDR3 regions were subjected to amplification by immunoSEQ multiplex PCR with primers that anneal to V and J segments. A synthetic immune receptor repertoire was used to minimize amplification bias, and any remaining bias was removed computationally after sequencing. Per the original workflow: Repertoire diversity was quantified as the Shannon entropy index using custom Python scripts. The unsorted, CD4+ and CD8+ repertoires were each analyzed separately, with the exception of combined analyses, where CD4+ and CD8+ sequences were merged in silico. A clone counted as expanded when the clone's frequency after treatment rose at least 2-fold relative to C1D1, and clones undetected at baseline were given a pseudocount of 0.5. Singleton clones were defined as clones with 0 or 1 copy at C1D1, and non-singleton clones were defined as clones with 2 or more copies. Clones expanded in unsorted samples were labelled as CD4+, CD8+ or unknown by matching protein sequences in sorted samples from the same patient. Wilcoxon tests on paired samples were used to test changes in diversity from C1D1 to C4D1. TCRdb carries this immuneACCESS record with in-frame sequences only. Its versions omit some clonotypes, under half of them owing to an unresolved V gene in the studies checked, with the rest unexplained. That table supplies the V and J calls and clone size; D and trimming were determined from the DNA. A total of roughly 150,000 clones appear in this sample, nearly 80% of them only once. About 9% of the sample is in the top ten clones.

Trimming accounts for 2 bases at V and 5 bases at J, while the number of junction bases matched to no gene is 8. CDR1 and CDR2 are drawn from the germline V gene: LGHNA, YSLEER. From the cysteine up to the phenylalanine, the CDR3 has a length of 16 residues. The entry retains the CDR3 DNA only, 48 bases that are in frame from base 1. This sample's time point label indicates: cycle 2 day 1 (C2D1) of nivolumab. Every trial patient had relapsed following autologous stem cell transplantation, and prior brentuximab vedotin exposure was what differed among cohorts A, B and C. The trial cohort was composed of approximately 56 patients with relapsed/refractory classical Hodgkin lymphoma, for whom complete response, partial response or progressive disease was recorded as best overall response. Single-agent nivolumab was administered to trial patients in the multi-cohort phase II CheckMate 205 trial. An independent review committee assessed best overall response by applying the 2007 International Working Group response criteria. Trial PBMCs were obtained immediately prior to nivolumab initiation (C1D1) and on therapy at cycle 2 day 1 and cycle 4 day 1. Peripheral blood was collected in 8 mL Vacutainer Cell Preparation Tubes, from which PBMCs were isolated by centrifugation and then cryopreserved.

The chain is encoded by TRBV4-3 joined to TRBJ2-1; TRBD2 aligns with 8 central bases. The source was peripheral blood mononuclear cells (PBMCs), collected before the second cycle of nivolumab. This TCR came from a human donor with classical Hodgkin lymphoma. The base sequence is TGCGCCAGCAGCCAACGATCGGGAGGGAGGGACAATGAGCAGTTCTTC. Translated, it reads CASSQRSGGRDNEQFF.